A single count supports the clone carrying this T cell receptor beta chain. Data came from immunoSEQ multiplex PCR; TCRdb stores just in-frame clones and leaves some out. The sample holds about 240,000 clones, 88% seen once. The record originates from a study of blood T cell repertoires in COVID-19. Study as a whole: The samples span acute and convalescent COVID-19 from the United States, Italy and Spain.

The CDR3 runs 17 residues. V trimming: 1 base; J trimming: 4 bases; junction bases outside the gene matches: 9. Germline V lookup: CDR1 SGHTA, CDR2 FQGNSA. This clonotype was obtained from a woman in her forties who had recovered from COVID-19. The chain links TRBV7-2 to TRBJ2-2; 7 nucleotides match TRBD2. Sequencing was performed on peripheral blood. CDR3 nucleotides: TGTGCCAGCAGCTTAGTGGGGGGAGGGCCCGGCACCGGGGAGCTGTTTTTT. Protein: CASSLVGGGPGTGELFF.